The rows below give T cell receptor beta chains drawn from one sample of a study of hypomethylating agent response in myelodysplastic syndrome. Using immunoSEQ multiplex PCR, the repertoire was profiled, and TCRdb retains in-frame clones only, with some absent. The sample holds several thousand clones, around 87% seen once. This material consisted of bone marrow, taken before or after starting hypomethylating agent treatment for myelodysplastic syndrome (not recorded which). The receptors shown here come from a human donor with myelodysplastic syndrome. Each CDR3 is given with its conserved first and last residue. A D gene is named only where the DNA matches it firmly. A row's size may be missing; if present it is once, few, many or a size class.

clone size	D gene	CDR3 length	V gene	J gene	CDR3 DNA	CDR3 protein
.	TRBD1	13	TRBV29-1	TRBJ1-4	TGCAGCGTCGCCGGGACAGGGGATGAAAAACTGTTTTTT	CSVAGTGDEKLFF
.	TRBD1	15	TRBV7-8	TRBJ1-5	TGTGCCAGCAGCCTCGGGACAGGGGGGTATCAGCCCCAGCATTTT	CASSLGTGGYQPQHF
few	TRBD1	15	TRBV27	TRBJ2-7	TGTGCCAGCAGTCTAACCGGGACAGCTCTCTACGAGCAGTACTTC	CASSLTGTALYEQYF
.	TRBD1	15	TRBV5-1	TRBJ1-1	TGCGCCAGCAGCAGGGGACAGGGAAGGTTCACTGAAGCTTTCTTT	CASSRGQGRFTEAFF
.	TRBD1	15	TRBV30	TRBJ1-5	TGTGCCTGGGGGACAGGGGGGGGGAGCAATCAGCCCCAGCATTTT	CAWGTGGGSNQPQHF
.	TRBD1	12	TRBV7-2	TRBJ1-1	TGTGCCAGCAGCTTGACAGGGGCTGAAGCTTTCTTT	CASSLTGAEAFF
.	TRBD2	18	TRBV4-1	TRBJ2-1	TGCGCCAGCAGCCAAGGAGGACTAGCGGCCCTCCTCGGGGATGAGCAGTTCTTC	CASSQGGLAALLGDEQFF
.	.	15	TRBV10-3	TRBJ1-1	TGTGCCATCAGTGAGTCGTCCGGGTCTGTAACTGAAGCTTTCTTT	CAISESSGSVTEAFF
few	TRBD1	15	TRBV5-4	TRBJ1-1	TGTGCCAGCAGCCGGGACAGGGGGACGAACACTGAAGCTTTCTTT	CASSRDRGTNTEAFF
.	.	12	TRBV5-6	TRBJ2-1	TGTGCCAGCAGCTTGGCCGGAAGGGAGTGGTTCTTC	CASSLAGREWFF
.	.	15	TRBV4-1	TRBJ2-4	TGCGCCAGCAGCCAAGATAGGGACTGGGAGAACATTCAGTACTTC	CASSQDRDWENIQYF
.	.	13	TRBV6-1	TRBJ2-7	TGTGCCAGCAGCACCGCGGACAGCTACGAGCAGTACTTC	CASSTADSYEQYF
.	.	14	TRBV2	TRBJ2-2	TGTGCCAGCAAAGGCAGCCAGAACACCGGGGAGCTGTTTTTT	CASKGSQNTGELFF
.	TRBD2	14	TRBV6-1	TRBJ2-7	TGTGCCAGCGGCGGGAGGGGACAGTCGTACGAGCAGTACTTC	CASGGRGQSYEQYF
.	.	15	TRBV7-3	TRBJ2-2	TGTGCCAGCAGCTTAGGAACAGCTTTCACCGGGGAGCTGTTTTTT	CASSLGTAFTGELFF
once	TRBD2	17	TRBV9	TRBJ2-1	TGTGCCAGCAGCGTAGCTTCCGGCGGGGGGATATACAATGAGCAGTTCTTC	CASSVASGGGIYNEQFF
.	.	18	TRBV25-1	TRBJ2-3	TGTGCCAGCAGTGATTCCCGGGACATTGGGTCTGGCACAGATACGCAGTATTTT	CASSDSRDIGSGTDTQYF
.	.	13	TRBV9	TRBJ1-1	TGTGCCAGCAGCGTGGGAAGAAACACTGAAGCTTTCTTT	CASSVGRNTEAFF
.	.	14	TRBV5-4	TRBJ1-2	TGTGCCAGCAGCTCGCTTGGGGGTCGCGGTGGCTACACCTTC	CASSSLGGRGGYTF
.	.	14	TRBV7-9	TRBJ2-5	TGTGCCAGCAGCTTAGTGGTAAACCAAGAGACCCAGTACTTC	CASSLVVNQETQYF
.	.	14	TRBV19	TRBJ1-1	TGTGCCAGTAGTATTGGCTCCGGGAACACTGAAGCTTTCTTT	CASSIGSGNTEAFF
once	.	16	TRBV2	TRBJ2-2	TGTGCCAGCAGCGACAGGTTTCTAATGAACACCGGGGAGCTGTTTTTT	CASSDRFLMNTGELFF
once	TRBD1	14	TRBV19	TRBJ1-2	TGTGCCAGTAGTTATGCAGGGGGCCTGGCTGCCTACACCTTC	CASSYAGGLAAYTF
.	.	18	TRBV4-1	TRBJ1-1	TGCGCCAGCAGCCAATTTTCCCCCCTCGCAGGGATGAACACTGAAGCTTTCTTT	CASSQFSPLAGMNTEAFF
.	.	15	TRBV14	TRBJ2-5	TGTGCCAGCAGCCAAGCCGCGGGGGCCCGGTATGCCCAGTACTTC	CASSQAAGARYAQYF
.	.	12	TRBV7-9	TRBJ1-1	TGTGCCAGCAGCTTAATAGGCACTGAAGCTTTCTTT	CASSLIGTEAFF
few	.	13	TRBV6-5	TRBJ1-2	TGTGCCAGCAGTTATCGTCAGGGGTATGGCTACACCTTC	CASSYRQGYGYTF
.	.	14	TRBV4-3	TRBJ1-1	TGCGCCAGCAGCCAAGATAGCCAGAACACTGAAGCTTTCTTT	CASSQDSQNTEAFF
.	.	13	TRBV19	TRBJ1-1	TGTGCCAGTCTGGGGCCGAAGAACACTGAAGCTTTCTTT	CASLGPKNTEAFF